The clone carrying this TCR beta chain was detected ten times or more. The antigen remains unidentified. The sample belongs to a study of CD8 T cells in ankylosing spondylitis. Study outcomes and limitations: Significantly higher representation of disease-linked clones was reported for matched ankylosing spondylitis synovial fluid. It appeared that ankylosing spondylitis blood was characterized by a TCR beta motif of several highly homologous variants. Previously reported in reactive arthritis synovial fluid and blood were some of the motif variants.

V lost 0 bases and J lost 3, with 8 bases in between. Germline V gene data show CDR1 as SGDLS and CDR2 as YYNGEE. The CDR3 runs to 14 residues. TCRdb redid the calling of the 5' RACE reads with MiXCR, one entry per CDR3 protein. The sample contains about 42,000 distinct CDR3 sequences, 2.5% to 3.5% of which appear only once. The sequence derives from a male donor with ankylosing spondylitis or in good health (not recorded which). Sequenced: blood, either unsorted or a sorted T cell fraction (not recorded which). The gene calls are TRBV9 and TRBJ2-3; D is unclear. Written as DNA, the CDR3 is TGTGCCAGCAGCGTAGCTTATAGAACAGATACGCAGTATTTT. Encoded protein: CASSVAYRTDTQYF.